One and the same sample provided the 20 T cell receptor beta chains below, sequenced in a study of blood T cells in healthy people across ages. Then a second PCR, running roughly 7 to 11 cycles, was carried out with a sample-barcoded 5' primer and a J-beta primer mix. Via MiXCR, TCRdb re-called the 5' RACE reads, giving one row per CDR3 protein. Of around 800,000 distinct CDR3 sequences listed, under 55% are singletons. Sequenced material: blood. These receptors all come from a man in his 60s in good health.

This clonotype was recorded a few times. This sequence joins TRBV29-1 and TRBJ2-1; TRBD2 matches at 13 bases. This CDR3 contains 13 residues. J was trimmed by 5 bases and V by 6 bases; bases with no gene match: 1. CDR1 is SQVTM, CDR2 ANQGSEA, per germline. The CDR3 reads CSVGLAGDNEQFF. The CDR3 nucleotides read TGCAGCGTCGGACTAGCGGGGGACAATGAGCAGTTCTTC.

A few counts support this clonotype. The V and J genes are TRBV11-1 and TRBJ2-6; D might be TRBD1 or TRBD2, each matching 6 bases. The V end lost 5 bases, the J end lost 0 bases, and 17 bases lay between the germline ends. The CDR3 runs to 18 residues. The germline CDR1 and CDR2 sequences are SGHAT and FQDESV (reference sequence). Here the CDR3 reads CASSRRGQAFSGANVLTF. CDR3 DNA sequence: TGTGCCAGCAGCCGTCGGGGGCAGGCCTTCTCTGGGGCCAACGTCCTGACTTTC.

This clonotype was detected many times. J is TRBJ2-1 and V is TRBV24-1; D gene uncertain. Looked up from germline, CDR1 is KGHDR and CDR2 is SFDVKD. V lost 3 bases and J 10 bases, leaving 12 bases between the germline ends. The CDR3 is 13 amino acids. The CDR3 here is CATSDVKGGEQFF. The CDR3 DNA sequence: TGTGCCACCAGTGATGTCAAAGGTGGAGAGCAGTTCTTC.

This clonotype was picked up a small number of times. The rearrangement links TRBV5-4 to TRBJ1-6; D might be TRBD1 (5 bases). The germline V and J ends were trimmed by 3 bases and 0 bases, with 16 bases remaining between them. This CDR3 is built from 18 residues. Per the germline V gene, CDR1 is SGHNT and CDR2 is YYREEE (reference sequence). CDR3 residues: CASSSDRALSSYNSPLHF. The CDR3, as DNA: TGTGCCAGCAGCTCCGACAGAGCCTTGAGCTCCTATAATTCACCCCTCCACTTT.

This sequence joins TRBV5-1 and TRBJ2-1; D perhaps matches TRBD2 (7 bases). The CDR3 contains 14 residues. Germline CDR1 SGHRS, CDR2 YFSETQ. The V end lost 6 bases, the J end lost 6 bases, and 16 bases lay between the germline ends. Written as DNA, the CDR3 is TGCGCCAGCAACTGGGGGGGGGCCGTCAATGAGCAGTTCTTC. Translation gives CASNWGGAVNEQFF.

This chain connects TRBV7-2 to TRBJ1-5, with TRBD1 as a possible D gene (6 bases). Trimming removed 2 bases at V and 11 bases at J, with 25 bases between. The germline CDR1 and CDR2 sequences are SGHTA and FQGNSA. CDR3 length: 17 amino acids. CDR3 nucleotides: TGTGCCAGCAGCTTAAGCAGTGAGGGACACCCACAGGAGACCCAGCATTTT. Protein: CASSLSSEGHPQETQHF.

This clonotype was seen at least ten times. This chain links TRBV14 with TRBJ1-1; no clear D. This CDR3 region has 13 residues. CDR1 SGHDN and CDR2 FVKESK come from the germline V gene. The V end was cut by 4 bases, the J end by 1 base, with 7 bases between. CDR3: CASSRTRNTEAFF. In DNA form, the CDR3 reads TGTGCCAGCAGCCGAACACGGAACACTGAAGCTTTCTTT.

As concerns this clonotype: This may come from a read error, since a much larger clone is one base off. The V gene is TRBV5-6, the J gene TRBJ2-7, with D possibly TRBD2 on 7 matching bases. Judging by the DNA end, TRBJ2-5 fits better; the J call may be wrong. Germline CDR1 SGHDT, CDR2 YYEEEE. The CDR3 covers 16 residues. Here the CDR3 DNA reads TGTGCCAGCGGCTCGCCTAGGGGGGGGCGTAGGGAGACCCAGTACTTC. Amino acid sequence: CASGSPRGGRRETQYF.

The chain links TRBV12-3 or TRBV12-4 to TRBJ2-7; D could derive from TRBD1 or TRBD2 (5 bases each). Trimming pared 2 bases from V and 2 bases from J, leaving 10 bases between. The CDR3 covers 14 residues. The CDR3 is CASSLSGTTYEQYF. DNA for the CDR3: TGTGCCAGCAGTTTATCAGGGACCACCTACGAGCAGTACTTC.

The genes are TRBV5-1 and TRBJ2-2; no reliable D call. Germline V CDR1 and CDR2: SGHRS, YFSETQ. The ends were cut back, 2 bases at V and 5 bases at J, with 7 bases in the middle. The CDR3 is 13 amino acids. This chain's CDR3 is CASSLPGTGELFF. CDR3 DNA: TGCGCCAGCAGCTTACCAGGTACCGGGGAGCTGTTTTTT.

V usage is TRBV12-3 or TRBV12-4 and J usage is TRBJ2-5; TRBD1 agrees at 12 bases. Trimming cost V 6 bases and J 11 bases; bases outside gene matches: 13. The CDR3 extends over 15 amino acids. The CDR3 here is CASRAGTGGYNEQYF. As DNA, the CDR3 is TGTGCCAGCAGAGCCGGGACAGGGGGCTACAATGAGCAGTACTTC.

The chain recombines TRBV3-1 with TRBJ2-5; the D is unclear. With 7 bases removed from V and 4 bases from J, the gap between germline ends came to 13 bases. The CDR3 spans 13 residues. Per the germline V gene, CDR1 is LGHDT and CDR2 is YNNKEL (reference sequence). The CDR3 loop is CASIPGPGETQYF. CDR3 DNA: TGTGCCAGCATCCCGGGCCCGGGAGAGACCCAGTACTTC.

In this sample, this clonotype turned up a few times. The J gene is TRBJ2-7, the V gene TRBV6-2 or TRBV6-3, with a weak D call TRBD2 (6 bases). Germline values: CDR1 MNHEY, CDR2 SVGEGT. This CDR3 contains 14 residues. Trimming removed 2 bases from V and 6 bases from J, with 14 bases in between. CDR3 region: CASSYGGDSGEQYF. The CDR3 coding sequence is TGTGCCAGCAGTTACGGCGGGGATTCTGGCGAGCAGTACTTC.

J is TRBJ2-7 and V is TRBV5-1, with 10 nucleotides matching TRBD2. From germline, CDR1 is SGHRS and CDR2 YFSETQ. The CDR3 spans 14 residues. With 4 bases clipped from V and 5 bases from J, the junction kept 6 bases outside the gene matches. The CDR3, as DNA: TGCGCCAGCAGCCTCGATGGGACTAGCGACGAGCAGTACTTC. It translates to CASSLDGTSDEQYF.

This clonotype was observed a few times. The chain joins TRBV10-1 to TRBJ2-7; either TRBD1 or TRBD2 may fit D (6 bases each). Germline V gene lookup returns CDR1 WNHNN and CDR2 SYGVQD (reference sequence). Trimming cost V 3 bases and J 6 bases, with 12 bases left between them. The CDR3 totals 13 residues. This CDR3 reads CASSEFRGLEQYF. CDR3 DNA: TGCGCCAGCAGTGAATTCAGGGGACTCGAGCAGTACTTC.

V gene TRBV27 combines with J gene TRBJ2-1, with 8 bases matching TRBD2. This CDR3 has 15 residues. Trimming took 6 bases from V and 0 from J; bases not matched to a gene: 4. Germline V gene lookup returns CDR1 MNHEY and CDR2 SMNVEV (reference sequence). CDR3 amino acids: CASSGRGSSYNEQFF. The CDR3 nucleotides read TGTGCCAGCAGCGGGAGGGGGAGCTCCTACAATGAGCAGTTCTTC.

This chain links TRBV20-1 with TRBJ2-7; 12 nucleotides match TRBD1. V dropped 3 bases and J dropped 4; count of bases not matched to a gene: 4. Germline CDR1 reads DFQATT; CDR2 reads SNEGSKA (reference sequence). There are 14 residues in the CDR3. The CDR3 DNA sequence: TGCAGTGCTAGGGGACAGGGGGCTGGGTACGAGCAGTACTTC. Encoded protein: CSARGQGAGYEQYF.

This clonotype was found a few times. The genes are TRBV7-2 and TRBJ2-7, with D perhaps matching TRBD1 (5 bases). The length of the CDR3 is 14 residues. Deletions cut 1 base from V and 3 bases from J, with 10 bases between. CDR1 is SGHTA, CDR2 FQGNSA, per germline. In nucleotides, the CDR3 is TGTGCCAGCAGCTTAGTTGACAGTGTCTACGAGCAGTACTTC. Residues: CASSLVDSVYEQYF. Together with reference TRBV7-2 and TRBJ2-7, the CDR3 gives the full variable domain: GAGVSQSPSNKVTEKGKDVELRCDPISGHTALYWYRQSLGQGLEFLIYFQGNSAPDKSGLPSDRFSAERTGGSVSTLTIQRTQQEDSAVYLCASSLVDSVYEQYFGPGTRLTVT.

V and J are TRBV7-3 and TRBJ2-1; D remains ambiguous. The CDR3 is made up of 15 amino acids. Germline-derived CDR1 and CDR2 are SGHTA and FQGTGA. Trimming left V 2 bases short and J 5 bases short, with 13 bases between. CDR3: CASSLSGSTNNEQFF. The CDR3 coding sequence is TGTGCCAGCAGCTTATCCGGCAGTACTAACAATGAGCAGTTCTTC.

This clonotype came up a few times. The V call is TRBV7-2, the J call TRBJ2-7, with D tentatively TRBD1 or TRBD2 (6 bases each). The end of the DNA aligns better with TRBJ2-5, so the J call may be wrong. From germline, CDR1 is SGHTA and CDR2 FQGNSA. The CDR3 is 14 residues long. This CDR3 reads CASSRGAGLETQYF. The CDR3 DNA sequence: TGTGCCAGCAGTAGGGGGGCGGGGTTGGAGACCCAGTACTTC.